The 23 T cell receptor beta chains given below trace back to one sample, sequenced in a study of OX40 agonist ivuxolimab in advanced cancers. The assay was immunoSEQ multiplex PCR, and TCRdb's table has in-frame clones only and misses some. This table has under 100,000 clones, approximately 89% appearing once. Source: CD4+ or CD8+ T cells sorted from blood, taken in a trial of the OX40 agonist ivuxolimab. These receptors all stem from an adult with an advanced solid tumor such as melanoma, head and neck, liver or kidney cancer.

The CDR3 protein is CASSRQGPSNTGELFF. For the CDR3, the DNA is TGTGCCAGCTCACGTCAGGGACCCTCTAACACCGGGGAGCTGTTTTTT. The chain is built from TRBV18 and TRBJ2-2, with D possibly being TRBD1 or TRBD2 (5 bases each). This CDR3 spans 16 amino acids. With 4 bases removed from V and 2 bases from J, the gap between germline ends came to 14 bases. CDR1 is KGHSH, CDR2 LQKENI, per germline.

The chain recombines TRBV30 with TRBJ2-5, with 7 bases matching TRBD1. Losses at the gene ends were 5 bases for V and 5 bases for J; bases not matched to a gene: 8. Germline CDR1 GTSNPN, CDR2 SVGIG (reference sequence). The CDR3 loop spans 13 amino acids. This CDR3 is CAWQTGAMETQYF. The CDR3 DNA reads as TGTGCCTGGCAAACAGGGGCGATGGAGACCCAGTACTTC.

The J gene is TRBJ1-2, the V gene TRBV7-2, with D unclear. Germline CDR1 and CDR2: SGHTA and FQGNSA. The CDR3 consists of 13 residues. The germline V and J ends were trimmed by 5 bases and 4 bases, with 11 bases remaining between them. The CDR3 bases are TGTGCCAGCAGCCTACGGGGTCCCTATGGCTACACCTTC. Protein: CASSLRGPYGYTF.

The chain carries TRBV4-1 and TRBJ1-2, with a weak D call TRBD1 (5 bases). Germline CDR1 is MGHRA and CDR2 is YSYEKL. CDR3 length: 16 residues. V was clipped by 3 bases and J by 8 bases, with 22 bases between them. CDR3 sequence reads: CASSQVGDPPSQGYTF. The CDR3, as DNA: TGCGCCAGCAGCCAGGTGGGGGACCCCCCATCCCAAGGCTACACCTTC.

This chain connects TRBV7-8 to TRBJ2-5; D not certain. CDR1 SGHVS and CDR2 FQNEAQ come from the germline V gene. The CDR3 runs 13 residues. V lost 8 bases and J 2 bases, leaving 12 bases between the germline ends. Here the CDR3 reads CASGRQLQETQYF. In nucleotides, the CDR3 is TGTGCCAGCGGAAGGCAGTTACAAGAGACCCAGTACTTC.

This rearrangement joins TRBV7-9 to TRBJ2-2; D not resolved. V lost 2 bases and J lost 3, with 10 bases in between. The CDR3 is 15 residues long. The V gene's germline CDR1 is SEHNR and CDR2 FQNEAQ (reference sequence). The chain's CDR3 is CASSLYNSYTGELFF. The CDR3, as DNA: TGTGCCAGCAGCTTATACAACTCTTACACCGGGGAGCTGTTTTTT.

This clone was detected only a few times. The chain joins TRBV5-5 to TRBJ2-1, with 11 bases identical to TRBD2. This CDR3 has 13 residues. The germline V gene encodes CDR1 SGHKS and CDR2 YYEKEE (reference sequence). V gave up 5 bases and J gave up 9 bases; unmatched junction bases: 4. CDR3 DNA sequence: TGTGCCAGCAGTTACGGGACTAGCGGTGAGCAGTTCTTC. Protein sequence: CASSYGTSGEQFF.

The chain recombines TRBV7-9 with TRBJ2-1; D remains unclear. V lost 6 bases and J lost 10, with 13 bases in between. The CDR3 is made up of 12 amino acids. The germline gives CDR1 SEHNR, CDR2 FQNEAQ (reference sequence). CDR3 sequence: CASSKVVGEQFF. In DNA form, the CDR3 reads TGTGCCAGCAGTAAGGTAGTGGGAGAGCAGTTCTTC.

The chain carries TRBV7-9 and TRBJ1-1; no clear D gene. Looked up from germline, CDR1 is SEHNR and CDR2 is FQNEAQ (reference sequence). The CDR3 has 14 residues. V shed 1 base and J shed 4 bases, with 10 bases lying between them. This chain's CDR3 is CASSLDTGPTEAFF. In DNA form, the CDR3 reads TGTGCCAGCAGCTTAGATACCGGCCCCACTGAAGCTTTCTTT.

The chain couples TRBV5-1 to TRBJ2-2, with 7 bases aligning to TRBD1. The length of the CDR3 is 17 residues. Trimming at V came to 4 bases and at J to 0 bases, leaving 9 bases not matched to a gene. The germline CDR1 and CDR2 sequences are SGHRS and YFSETQ. CDR3 sequence (DNA): TGCGCCAGCAGCCCGCAGGGACAGTTCGCGAACACCGGGGAGCTGTTTTTT. This translates into CASSPQGQFANTGELFF.

The chain has TRBV7-9 and TRBJ2-1; D uncertain. The CDR3 extends over 14 amino acids. Per the germline V gene, CDR1 is SEHNR and CDR2 is FQNEAQ (reference sequence). Trimming removed 3 bases at V and 0 bases at J, with 6 bases between. The CDR3 DNA reads as TGTGCCAGCAGCTTCCGGAGCTCCTACAATGAGCAGTTCTTC. Its translation: CASSFRSSYNEQFF.

This clone was counted a single time. The V call is TRBV14, the J call TRBJ2-3; D unclear. The CDR3 consists of 14 residues. V lost 0 bases, J lost 4 bases, and 8 bases lay in between. CDR1 and CDR2 from the germline V gene are SGHDN and FVKESK. CDR3 region: CASSQDIWADTQYF. The CDR3 bases are TGTGCCAGCAGCCAAGATATCTGGGCAGATACGCAGTATTTT.

The CDR3 coding sequence is TGCGCCAGCAGCCAAGATCACCCCAACCCCCACGAGCAGTACTTC. Translation: CASSQDHPNPHEQYF. The V gene is TRBV4-1, the J gene TRBJ2-7, with no clear D. The V and J ends lost 0 bases and 5 bases respectively, with 14 bases between them. Germline V gives CDR1 MGHRA, CDR2 YSYEKL. The CDR3 is 15 amino acids.

This chain uses TRBV28 with TRBJ2-2; D uncertain. Germline CDR1 and CDR2: MDHEN and SYDVKM. The CDR3 length is 13 residues. Trimming removed 8 bases at V and 0 bases at J, with 7 bases between. DNA for the CDR3: TGTGCCAGCGCAAATGCGAACACCGGGGAGCTGTTTTTT. Encoded protein: CASANANTGELFF.

This clone was seen a single time. V is TRBV5-1 and J is TRBJ2-1, with 12 bases that match TRBD1. Trimming took 6 bases from V and 7 from J; bases not matched to a gene: 8. The CDR3 is made up of 15 amino acids. Germline assignment: CDR1 SGHRS and CDR2 YFSETQ. CDR3 DNA: TGCGCCAGCACCGGGGCGGGACAGGGGGCTAATGAGCAGTTCTTC. This codes for CASTGAGQGANEQFF.

The chain recombines TRBV7-3 with TRBJ2-7, with 10 bases that match TRBD1. Germline assignment: CDR1 SGHTA and CDR2 FQGTGA. The CDR3 covers 13 residues. V dropped 5 bases and J dropped 7; count of bases not matched to a gene: 5. This chain's CDR3 is CASSRQGASEQYF. The CDR3 DNA is TGTGCCAGCAGCCGACAGGGGGCGAGTGAGCAGTACTTC.

The chain uses TRBV11-2 and TRBJ1-2, with 7 bases lining up with TRBD1. Unmatched junction bases numbered 10, after V lost 5 bases and J lost 4 bases. The germline CDR1 and CDR2 sequences are SGHAT and FQNNGV. The CDR3 totals 15 residues. CDR3 coding DNA: TGTGCCAGCAGCCGGAGCGGACAGGCCCTCTATGGCTACACCTTC. This translates into CASSRSGQALYGYTF.

The chain couples TRBV19 to TRBJ2-2; D might be TRBD1 (5 bases). Looked up from germline, CDR1 is LNHDA and CDR2 is SQIVND (reference sequence). Trimming left V 4 bases short and J 0 bases short, with 12 bases between. The CDR3 length is 16 residues. CDR3 amino acids: CASSRWQGTNTGELFF. The CDR3 DNA is TGTGCCAGTAGTAGGTGGCAGGGTACGAACACCGGGGAGCTGTTTTTT. Using reference TRBV19 and TRBJ2-2 for the parts outside the CDR3, the full variable domain is DGGITQSPKYLFRKEGQNVTLSCEQNLNHDAMYWYRQDPGQGLRLIYYSQIVNDFQKGDIAEGYSVSREKKESFPLTVTSAQKNPTAFYLCASSRWQGTNTGELFFGEGSRLTVL.

V usage is TRBV19 and J usage is TRBJ2-3, with 8 bases that match TRBD2. CDR3 length: 15 residues. The germline V gene encodes CDR1 LNHDA and CDR2 SQIVND (reference sequence). The ends lost 4 bases at V and 5 bases at J; junction bases unmatched: 8. The CDR3 DNA is TGTGCCAGTAGTAGGGGAAGCGGGGGATTAGATACGCAGTATTTT. Translated: CASSRGSGGLDTQYF.

The J gene is TRBJ2-7, the V gene TRBV18, with D unresolved. Germline CDR1 KGHSH, CDR2 LQKENI. There are 13 residues in the CDR3. V lost 3 bases to trimming and J lost 2 bases, with 8 bases between them. CDR3 in DNA: TGTGCCAGCTCACCTCAAACCGCCTACGAGCAGTACTTC. It encodes CASSPQTAYEQYF. Supplemented by reference TRBV18 and TRBJ2-7, the full variable domain reads NAGVMQNPRHLVRRRGQEARLRCSPMKGHSHVYWYRQLPEEGLKFMVYLQKENIIDESGMPKERFSAEFPKEGPSILRIQQVVRGDSAAYFCASSPQTAYEQYFGPGTRLTVT.

This chain joins TRBV10-3 and TRBJ1-6, with D hard to call. Germline V gene data show CDR1 as ENHRY and CDR2 as SYGVKD. Trimming cost V 8 bases and J 5 bases, with 10 bases left between them. This CDR3 is 13 amino acids long. The CDR3 sequence: CAIGPANNSPLHF. CDR3 nucleotide sequence: TGTGCCATCGGCCCGGCAAATAATTCACCCCTCCACTTT.

The rearrangement joins TRBV10-3 to TRBJ2-6; perhaps TRBD2 as D (5 bases). The CDR3 sequence is 16 residues long. Germline loops: CDR1 ENHRY, CDR2 SYGVKD. The V gene lost 9 bases and the J gene lost 2 bases, with 17 bases spanning the gap. As DNA, the CDR3 is TGTGCCATGGCGGGCACCCACTGGGCTGGGGCCAACGTCCTGACTTTC. This encodes CAMAGTHWAGANVLTF.

This clone was seen only a few times. The rearrangement links TRBV21-1 to TRBJ1-1. TRBV21-1 is a pseudogene segment. CDR3 size: 12 residues. The CDR3 bases are TGTGCCAGCAGCAAAAGGAACACTGAAGCTTTCTTT. Encoded protein: CASSKRNTEAFF.